Sequencing of this TCR beta chain was carried out in a study of cytomegalovirus exposure and HLA in healthy donors. Study details: Both the approximately 120 validation repertoires and the 666 first-cohort repertoires used the same platform, as reported by a later analysis. Study-wide points: Many donors carried some public TCRs, although rarity characterized most TCR sequences. In vitro experiments confirmed that three CMV-associated chains were specific for CMV antigens. The listing of 150 to 200 TCR beta chains classed them as cytomegalovirus-associated.

On this clone itself: Its specificity is not known.

The table came from immunoSEQ multiplex PCR; TCRdb's copy has only in-frame clones and leaves some out. The data contain about 140,000 clones, roughly 81% of them singletons. Trimming removed 4 bases at V and 2 bases at J, with 13 bases between. CDR1 and CDR2 (germline): SQVTM, ANQGSEA. The CDR3 length is 14 residues. J is TRBJ2-3 and V is TRBV29-1; possibly TRBD2 for D (5 bases). The sequence was obtained from a woman between 25 and 40 years old in good health and CMV-seronegative. Source material: PBMCs. Here the CDR3 reads CSVAGYRDTDTQYF. DNA for the CDR3: TGCAGCGTTGCTGGCTATCGGGACACAGATACGCAGTATTTT.